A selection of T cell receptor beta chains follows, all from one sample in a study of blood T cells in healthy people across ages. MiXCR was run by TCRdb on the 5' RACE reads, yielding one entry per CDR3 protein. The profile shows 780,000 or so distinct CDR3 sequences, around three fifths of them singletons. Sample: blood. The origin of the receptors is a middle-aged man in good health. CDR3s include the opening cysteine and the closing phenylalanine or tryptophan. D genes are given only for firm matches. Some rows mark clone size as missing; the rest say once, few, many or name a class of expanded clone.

CDR3aa: CSASRGLNGYTF
CDR3nt: TGCAGTGCTAGCAGGGGTCTGAATGGCTACACCTTC
v_gene: TRBV20-1
abundance: few
d_gene: .
j_gene: TRBJ1-2

CDR3aa: CASSVRAGSSTDTQYF
CDR3nt: TGTGCCAGCAGCGTAAGGGCGGGTAGTAGCACAGATACGCAGTATTTT
v_gene: TRBV9
abundance: .
d_gene: .
j_gene: TRBJ2-3

CDR3aa: CASSSRQGLNAQDTQYF
CDR3nt: TGTGCCAGCAGCTCACGACAGGGGTTAAACGCACAAGATACGCAGTATTTT
v_gene: TRBV9
abundance: .
d_gene: TRBD1
j_gene: TRBJ2-3

CDR3aa: CLGVPAGETQYF
CDR3nt: TGTTTGGGGGTACCTGCAGGAGAGACCCAGTACTTC
v_gene: TRBV7-8
abundance: few
d_gene: .
j_gene: TRBJ2-5

CDR3aa: CASSLSLSTEQYF
CDR3nt: TGCGCCAGCAGCCTTTCCCTGTCCACCGAGCAGTACTTC
v_gene: TRBV4-1
abundance: .
d_gene: .
j_gene: TRBJ2-7

CDR3aa: CSVTRDRGRTDTQYF
CDR3nt: TGCAGCGTTACCCGGGACAGGGGGCGCACAGATACGCAGTATTTT
v_gene: TRBV29-1
abundance: .
d_gene: TRBD1
j_gene: TRBJ2-3

CDR3aa: CASNQGLAGGRIRETQYF
CDR3nt: TGTGCCAGCAACCAGGGACTAGCGGGGGGCAGGATCAGGGAGACCCAGTACTTC
v_gene: TRBV6-1
abundance: few
d_gene: TRBD2
j_gene: TRBJ2-5

CDR3aa: CASSGTGGGNQPQHF
CDR3nt: TGTGCCAGCAGCGGGACAGGGGGGGGGAATCAGCCCCAGCATTTT
v_gene: TRBV6-6
abundance: few
d_gene: TRBD1
j_gene: TRBJ1-5

CDR3aa: CATSDPAGSTANYGYTF
CDR3nt: TGTGCCACCAGTGACCCTGCTGGGTCGACGGCGAACTATGGCTACACCTTC
v_gene: TRBV24-1
abundance: .
d_gene: .
j_gene: TRBJ1-2

CDR3aa: CASSFPGEEQETQYF
CDR3nt: TGTGCCAGCAGCTTCCCAGGGGAAGAGCAAGAGACCCAGTACTTC
v_gene: TRBV11-3
abundance: few
d_gene: .
j_gene: TRBJ2-5

CDR3aa: CASSRTGEVQPQHF
CDR3nt: TGTGCCAGCAGTCGTACAGGGGAGGTTCAGCCCCAGCATTTT
v_gene: TRBV6-1
abundance: few
d_gene: TRBD1
j_gene: TRBJ1-5

CDR3aa: CASSYPQGEGRETQYF
CDR3nt: TGCGCCAGCAGTTACCCGCAGGGAGAAGGACGAGAGACCCAGTACTTC
v_gene: TRBV6-6
abundance: .
d_gene: .
j_gene: TRBJ2-5

CDR3aa: CASSRPGTSGRAGGTDTQYF
CDR3nt: TGTGCCAGCAGCCGTCCCGGGACTAGCGGGAGGGCCGGGGGGACAGATACGCAGTATTTT
v_gene: TRBV7-2
abundance: .
d_gene: TRBD2
j_gene: TRBJ2-3

CDR3aa: CASSRARSGARLQETQYF
CDR3nt: TGTGCCAGCAGCCGGGCACGGAGCGGGGCCCGCCTTCAAGAGACCCAGTACTTC
v_gene: TRBV7-2
abundance: .
d_gene: TRBD2
j_gene: TRBJ2-5

CDR3aa: CASSQKPVAGESLYEQFF
CDR3nt: TGCGCCAGCAGCCAAAAGCCTGTAGCGGGAGAGTCCCTGTATGAGCAGTTCTTC
v_gene: TRBV4-1
abundance: .
d_gene: TRBD2
j_gene: TRBJ2-1

CDR3aa: CASSQDPELAKNIQYF
CDR3nt: TGTGCCAGCAGCCAAGATCCGGAGTTAGCCAAAAACATTCAGTACTTC
v_gene: TRBV4-2
abundance: few
d_gene: .
j_gene: TRBJ2-4

CDR3aa: CATSRQGARETQYF
CDR3nt: TGTGCCACCAGCAGACAGGGGGCCCGGGAGACCCAGTACTTC
v_gene: TRBV15
abundance: .
d_gene: TRBD1
j_gene: TRBJ2-5

CDR3aa: CASSAEDRDYEQYF
CDR3nt: TGTGCCAGCAGCGCAGAGGACAGGGACTACGAGCAGTACTTC
v_gene: TRBV9
abundance: .
d_gene: TRBD1
j_gene: TRBJ2-7

CDR3aa: CASVFASSVGQFF
CDR3nt: TGTGCCAGCGTCTTTGCTAGCTCCGTGGGTCAGTTCTTC
v_gene: TRBV7-9
abundance: .
d_gene: .
j_gene: TRBJ2-1

CDR3aa: CASSEGNQGIYETQYF
CDR3nt: TGTGCCAGCAGTGAAGGAAATCAGGGTATTTACGAGACCCAGTACTTC
v_gene: TRBV6-1
abundance: .
d_gene: .
j_gene: TRBJ2-5

CDR3aa: CASNPRGPNQGEKLFF
CDR3nt: TGTGCCAGCAACCCTAGAGGCCCAAACCAGGGCGAAAAACTGTTTTTT
v_gene: TRBV7-6
abundance: once
d_gene: .
j_gene: TRBJ1-4

CDR3aa: CASSWLRGEQFF
CDR3nt: TGCGCCAGCAGCTGGCTTAGGGGGGAGCAGTTCTTC
v_gene: TRBV5-1
abundance: few
d_gene: .
j_gene: TRBJ2-1

CDR3aa: CASSFGRGAIETQYF
CDR3nt: TGTGCCAGCAGCTTTGGGCGGGGGGCGATCGAGACCCAGTACTTC
v_gene: TRBV7-9
abundance: .
d_gene: TRBD2
j_gene: TRBJ2-5

CDR3aa: CASSLGPGRSGANVLTF
CDR3nt: TGTGCCAGCAGCTTAGGTCCCGGACGCTCTGGGGCCAACGTCCTGACTTTC
v_gene: TRBV7-6
abundance: .
d_gene: .
j_gene: TRBJ2-6

CDR3aa: CAIRSGGATNEKLFF
CDR3nt: TGTGCCATCAGGAGTGGAGGTGCAACTAATGAAAAACTGTTTTTT
v_gene: TRBV10-3
abundance: few
d_gene: .
j_gene: TRBJ1-4

CDR3aa: CASSSIGAHRGLPYEQYF
CDR3nt: TGTGCCAGCAGTTCGATCGGCGCCCACAGGGGGCTGCCCTACGAGCAGTACTTC
v_gene: TRBV28
abundance: few
d_gene: TRBD1
j_gene: TRBJ2-7

CDR3aa: CSVTRGTSGTQYF
CDR3nt: TGCAGCGTTACCCGGGGGACTAGCGGGACCCAGTACTTC
v_gene: TRBV29-1
abundance: .
d_gene: TRBD2
j_gene: TRBJ2-5

CDR3aa: CSVETVGADEQYF
CDR3nt: TGCAGCGTTGAAACGGTGGGGGCGGACGAGCAGTACTTC
v_gene: TRBV29-1
abundance: few
d_gene: .
j_gene: TRBJ2-7

CDR3aa: CASSVQGSMDEQYF
CDR3nt: TGTGCCAGCAGCGTACAGGGTTCGATGGACGAGCAGTACTTC
v_gene: TRBV7-2
abundance: .
d_gene: .
j_gene: TRBJ2-7

CDR3aa: CASSQGYGQGGYTF
CDR3nt: TGTGCCAGCAGCCAAGGGTACGGGCAGGGTGGCTACACCTTC
v_gene: TRBV28
abundance: .
d_gene: .
j_gene: TRBJ1-2